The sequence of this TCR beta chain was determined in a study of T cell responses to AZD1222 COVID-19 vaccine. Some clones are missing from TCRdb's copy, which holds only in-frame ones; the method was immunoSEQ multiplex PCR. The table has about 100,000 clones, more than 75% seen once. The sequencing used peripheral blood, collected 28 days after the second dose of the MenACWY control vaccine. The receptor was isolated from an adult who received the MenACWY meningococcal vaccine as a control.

The CDR3 is CSASSPRGGAEYVYEQYF. In DNA, the CDR3 is TGCAGTGCTAGTTCCCCCAGGGGGGGCGCGGAATATGTATACGAGCAGTACTTC. The V gene is TRBV20-1, the J gene TRBJ2-7; either TRBD1 or TRBD2 may fit D (7 bases each). Per germline, CDR1 DFQATT and CDR2 SNEGSKA (reference sequence). There are 18 residues in the CDR3. V was trimmed by 3 bases and J by 4 bases, leaving 28 bases between them.